These T cell receptor beta chains were read from a single sample in a study of cytomegalovirus exposure and HLA in healthy donors. Profiling relied on immunoSEQ multiplex PCR, and the TCRdb table lists in-frame clones only, not all of them. Of 150,000 or so clones detected, over 80% appear once; the ten largest clones hold under 8%. Sequenced: PBMCs. The receptors were sampled from a woman aged 25 to 45 in good health and CMV-seropositive. Each CDR3 is given with its conserved first and last residue. D genes are given only for firm matches. Where a row states a size, it is once, few, many or the class of an expanded clone; other rows omit it.

v_gene	d_gene	j_gene	abundance	CDR3nt	CDR3aa
TRBV7-8	TRBD1	TRBJ1-4	.	TGTGCCAGCAGCTTTTCGGTACGCAGGGGGCGGAATGAAAAACTGTTTTTT	CASSFSVRRGRNEKLFF
TRBV4-1	TRBD2	TRBJ2-3	.	TGCGCCAGCAGCCAAGATACGGGACTAACATCAGATACGCAGTATTTT	CASSQDTGLTSDTQYF
TRBV2	TRBD2	TRBJ2-1	few	TGTGCCAGCAGGGGTGGACTAGCGGGAAAAAATGAGCAGTTCTTC	CASRGGLAGKNEQFF
TRBV7-6	.	TRBJ1-5	.	TGTGCCAGCAGCTTAGGGGGGGACCCCTATCAGCCCCAGCATTTT	CASSLGGDPYQPQHF
TRBV4-2	TRBD1	TRBJ1-1	.	TGTGCCAGCAGCCAAGAGCCGACAGGGGGCACTGAAGCTTTCTTT	CASSQEPTGGTEAFF
TRBV28	.	TRBJ2-7	.	TGTGCCAGCAGTTTACACGGGTTAGCCTACGAGCAGTACTTC	CASSLHGLAYEQYF
TRBV7-2	TRBD2	TRBJ2-1	once	TGTGCCAGCAGCGCGGGACTAGCGGGAGGCCGGGGCAATGAGCAGTTCTTC	CASSAGLAGGRGNEQFF
TRBV7-9	TRBD2	TRBJ2-5	once	TGTGCCAGCAGCTTACGAGAGCGGGAGGGGGAGACCCAGTACTTC	CASSLREREGETQYF
TRBV2	.	TRBJ2-3	.	TGTGCCAGCAGCGTCGTAATCACAGATACGCAGTATTTT	CASSVVITDTQYF
TRBV28	TRBD1	TRBJ2-5	.	TGTGCCAGCAGTTTAGGTGGGACAGGGGAAGAGACCCAGTACTTC	CASSLGGTGEETQYF
TRBV27	TRBD2	TRBJ2-5	.	TGTGCCAGCAGCCGGTGGGGGGGGGAAGAGACCCAGTACTTC	CASSRWGGEETQYF
TRBV25-1	.	TRBJ1-1	.	TGTGCCAGCAGCAGGGAGAACACTGAAGCTTTCTTT	CASSRENTEAFF
TRBV10-3	.	TRBJ2-7	few	TGTGCCATCAGCCCGGCGGACGGGAGCTCCTACGAGCAGTACTTC	CAISPADGSSYEQYF
TRBV6-5	TRBD2	TRBJ2-2	.	TGTGCCAGCAGTCGGACTAGCCGGAACACCGGGGAGCTGTTTTTT	CASSRTSRNTGELFF
TRBV5-1	TRBD2	TRBJ2-7	.	TGCGCCAGCAGTCTAGCGGGGTTTTACGAGCAGTACTTC	CASSLAGFYEQYF
TRBV6-5	.	TRBJ1-6	.	TGTGCCAGCTCCGCGGGGCTCTACGGAAATTCACCCCTCCACTTT	CASSAGLYGNSPLHF
TRBV28	.	TRBJ1-1	.	TGTGCCAGCAACGGACAAACGAACACTGAAGCTTTCTTT	CASNGQTNTEAFF
TRBV29-1	.	TRBJ2-7	.	TGCAGCGTTGGTCAGACCAGCGGCGAGCAGTACTTC	CSVGQTSGEQYF
TRBV6-5	.	TRBJ1-1	.	TGTGCCAGCAGACTAAGACAGGAGAACACTGAAGCTTTCTTT	CASRLRQENTEAFF
TRBV15	.	TRBJ2-3	.	TGTGCCACCAGCAGAGGACGGAGTGAGGGAGATACGCAGTATTTT	CATSRGRSEGDTQYF
TRBV9	.	TRBJ1-6	.	TGTGCCAGCAGCCGAGAGGGGCAGGGGTACACACCCCTCCACTTT	CASSREGQGYTPLHF
TRBV27	.	TRBJ2-5	.	TGTGCCAGCACAAACCAAGAGACCCAGTACTTC	CASTNQETQYF
TRBV5-6	TRBD2	TRBJ2-7	.	TGTGCCAGCAGCGTGGGACTAGCGGATCTCTACGAGCAGTACTTC	CASSVGLADLYEQYF
TRBV2	TRBD1	TRBJ2-7	.	TGTGCCAGCAGTAGCTACAGGGGCTACGAGCAGTACTTC	CASSSYRGYEQYF
TRBV29-1	.	TRBJ1-1	.	TGCAGCGGGACACCGGGGGAACGGGAGGCTTTCTTT	CSGTPGEREAFF
TRBV6-6	TRBD2	TRBJ2-1	.	TGTGCCAGCAGCATAGCGGGGACCTCCTACAATGAGCAGTTCTTC	CASSIAGTSYNEQFF
TRBV14	.	TRBJ2-5	.	TGTGCCAGCAGCCAAATGGGGGGTCAAGAGACCCAGTACTTC	CASSQMGGQETQYF
TRBV7-8	.	TRBJ1-5	.	TGTGCCAGCAGCGCCCGACAGAATCAGCCCCAGCATTTT	CASSARQNQPQHF
TRBV28	.	TRBJ2-1	.	TGTGCCAGCAGTTTTTATAGCCGTGAGCAGTTCTTC	CASSFYSREQFF
TRBV30	TRBD1	TRBJ2-7	.	TGTGCCTGGGGAGGGGACAGGGCCGGGACCTACGAGCAGTACTTC	CAWGGDRAGTYEQYF
TRBV18	.	TRBJ2-5	.	TGTGCCAGCTCACTTCGGACAGTGAGTTCAGAGACCCAGTACTTC	CASSLRTVSSETQYF
TRBV4-1	TRBD2	TRBJ2-1	.	TGCGCCAGCAGGATGCTAGCGGGGGATGAGCAGTTCTTC	CASRMLAGDEQFF
TRBV10-3	.	TRBJ2-7	.	TGTGCCATCAGTGATCCAGGGAAACCCTACGAGCAGTACTTC	CAISDPGKPYEQYF